This T cell receptor beta chain was retrieved from a study of blood T cells in healthy people across ages. This CDR3 has 14 residues. With V trimmed by 8 bases and J by 7 bases, 8 bases remained unmatched. The second PCR ran about 6 to 11 cycles with a sample-barcoded 5' primer and J-beta primers. Each CDR3 protein is one row after TCRdb ran MiXCR on the 5' RACE reads. The sample holds 730,000 or so distinct CDR3 sequences, roughly 43% seen once. Healthy Caucasian individuals from Russia aged 6 to 90 were enrolled as donors. Sequences were obtained from blood. This rearrangement joins TRBV12-3 or TRBV12-4 to TRBJ1-6; 7 nucleotides line up with TRBD1. This clonotype was obtained from an elderly man in good health. CDR3 in amino acids: CASHRQGLNSPLHF. The DNA for the CDR3 is TGTGCCAGCCATCGACAGGGATTGAATTCACCCCTCCACTTT.